The entry below describes one T cell receptor beta chain. Its antigen is undetermined. Germline V gene data show CDR1 as SNHLY and CDR2 as FYNNEI. This CDR3 has 13 amino acids. Trimming removed 6 bases from V and 3 bases from J; junction bases left unmatched: 5. The entry originates in a study of CD8+CD57+ T cells in acquired aplastic anemia. Study overall: The sorted CD4+ and CD8+ cells yielded an average approximately 3.2 ug of DNA. Overall study findings and caveats: Found in both controls and patients were around 29 CD8+ CDR3 sequences.

CD8+CD57+ cell expansion had been shown by flow cytometry in patients chosen for sequencing. A severe acquired aplastic anemia diagnosis applied to all patients. Profiles of TCR beta VDJ and CDR3 were generated from a genomic DNA template. TCRdb reprocessed the reads via MiXCR and lists one record per CDR3 protein. The sample holds 300,000 or so distinct CDR3 sequences, 56% seen once. Sample: sorted CD4+, CD8+, or CD8+CD57+ T cells (not recorded which) from PBMCs. This clonotype was obtained from a human donor with aplastic anemia. This chain joins TRBV2 and TRBJ2-7; 7 nucleotides line up with TRBD1. The CDR3 coding sequence is TGTGCCAGCAGCTTGACAGGGCACTACGAGCAGTACTTC. Its translation: CASSLTGHYEQYF.